The rows below give T cell receptor beta chains drawn from one sample of a study of shared clonotypes between healthy human individuals. TCRdb's copy holds only in-frame clones and misses some; the assay was immunoSEQ multiplex PCR. The sample gives some 2.1 million clones, about 95% of which show up once; about 1.1% is in the top ten. The sequencing input was naive CD8+ T cells sorted from blood. These receptors originate from a young man in good health. CDR3s include the opening cysteine and the closing phenylalanine or tryptophan. The order of the fields is J gene, CDR3 length, clone size, V gene, D gene, CDR3 DNA, CDR3 protein. A D gene is named only where the DNA matches it firmly. A row's size may be missing; if present it is once, few, many or a size class.

j_call: TRBJ1-5; cdr3_length: 15; clone_size: once; v_call: TRBV28; d_call: TRBD1; cdr3_nt: TGTGCCAGCAACATGGACAGGGAGGGCAATCAGCCCCAGCATTTT; cdr3_aa: CASNMDREGNQPQHF
j_call: TRBJ2-2; cdr3_length: 16; clone_size: -; v_call: TRBV5-4; d_call: TRBD2; cdr3_nt: TGTGCCAGCAGCTTGGGACTAGCCGGTTCGTCCGGGGAGCTGTTTTTT; cdr3_aa: CASSLGLAGSSGELFF
j_call: TRBJ1-4; cdr3_length: 14; clone_size: -; v_call: TRBV30; d_call: -; cdr3_nt: TGTGCCTGGACTGGAGGTTTCGGGCATGAAAAACTGTTTTTT; cdr3_aa: CAWTGGFGHEKLFF
j_call: TRBJ2-1; cdr3_length: 14; clone_size: -; v_call: TRBV27; d_call: -; cdr3_nt: TGTGCCAGCAGCCAGATAGCGCTCGGCAATGAGCAGTTCTTC; cdr3_aa: CASSQIALGNEQFF
j_call: TRBJ2-7; cdr3_length: 16; clone_size: -; v_call: TRBV4-3; d_call: -; cdr3_nt: TGCGCCAGCAGCCAAGATATCGGACTCTTAGGCGACGAGCAGTACTTC; cdr3_aa: CASSQDIGLLGDEQYF
j_call: TRBJ2-3; cdr3_length: 15; clone_size: -; v_call: TRBV10-1; d_call: TRBD2; cdr3_nt: TGCGCCAGCAGTGACAGCGGGGGGGCTAAAGATACGCAGTATTTT; cdr3_aa: CASSDSGGAKDTQYF
j_call: TRBJ1-5; cdr3_length: 14; clone_size: -; v_call: TRBV6-5; d_call: -; cdr3_nt: TGTGCCAGCAGTCCAAGTGAAGGCGATCAGCCCCAGCATTTT; cdr3_aa: CASSPSEGDQPQHF
j_call: TRBJ2-3; cdr3_length: 13; clone_size: -; v_call: TRBV10-2; d_call: -; cdr3_nt: TGCGCCAGCAGTGCAGGAGACGGAAATACGCAGTATTTT; cdr3_aa: CASSAGDGNTQYF
j_call: TRBJ2-1; cdr3_length: 16; clone_size: -; v_call: TRBV9; d_call: -; cdr3_nt: TGTGCCAGCAGCGCCCGAGCGTTTAGCGCAGACAATGAGCAGTTCTTC; cdr3_aa: CASSARAFSADNEQFF
j_call: TRBJ2-7; cdr3_length: 14; clone_size: -; v_call: TRBV7-9; d_call: -; cdr3_nt: TGTGCCAGCAGCTTAGAGTTGGGGCTGGACGAGCAGTACTTC; cdr3_aa: CASSLELGLDEQYF
j_call: TRBJ2-2; cdr3_length: 16; clone_size: once; v_call: TRBV11-2; d_call: -; cdr3_nt: TGTGCCAGCAGCTTAGTGGCAGGGGTGGATACCGGGGAGCTGTTTTTT; cdr3_aa: CASSLVAGVDTGELFF
j_call: TRBJ2-3; cdr3_length: 16; clone_size: -; v_call: TRBV7-3; d_call: -; cdr3_nt: TGTGCCAGCAGCTTGTACGCCAGGAGCAACACAGATACGCAGTATTTT; cdr3_aa: CASSLYARSNTDTQYF
j_call: TRBJ2-7; cdr3_length: 14; clone_size: -; v_call: TRBV4-1; d_call: -; cdr3_nt: TGCGCCAGCAGCCCACTCTTGGTCGGTTACGAGCAGTACTTC; cdr3_aa: CASSPLLVGYEQYF
j_call: TRBJ2-7; cdr3_length: 13; clone_size: -; v_call: TRBV6-6; d_call: -; cdr3_nt: TGTGCCAGCAGTTACCGACAGACTTACGAGCAGTACTTC; cdr3_aa: CASSYRQTYEQYF
j_call: TRBJ2-7; cdr3_length: 16; clone_size: -; v_call: TRBV5-4; d_call: TRBD2; cdr3_nt: TGTGCCAGCAGCTTGAGCGGGGCGGCAGCCAGCTACGAGCAGTACTTC; cdr3_aa: CASSLSGAAASYEQYF
j_call: TRBJ1-4; cdr3_length: 17; clone_size: -; v_call: TRBV5-6; d_call: TRBD1; cdr3_nt: TGTGCCAGCAGCGCTGACGGGACAGGGGGCCTCGTCGGGGTACTGTTTTTT; cdr3_aa: CASSADGTGGLVGVLFF
j_call: TRBJ2-6; cdr3_length: 16; clone_size: -; v_call: TRBV9; d_call: -; cdr3_nt: TGTGCCAGCAGCCCAATTAGAATCTCTGGGGCCAACGTCCTGACTTTC; cdr3_aa: CASSPIRISGANVLTF
j_call: TRBJ1-1; cdr3_length: 11; clone_size: -; v_call: TRBV30; d_call: -; cdr3_nt: TGTGCCTGGAGCCCAATCCCGGAAGCTTTCTTT; cdr3_aa: CAWSPIPEAFF
j_call: TRBJ2-2; cdr3_length: 15; clone_size: -; v_call: TRBV9; d_call: -; cdr3_nt: TGTGCCAGCAGCGTTTCTAGGGTGAACACCGGGGAGCTGTTTTTT; cdr3_aa: CASSVSRVNTGELFF
j_call: TRBJ1-1; cdr3_length: 13; clone_size: -; v_call: TRBV5-1; d_call: -; cdr3_nt: TGCGCCAGCAGCCTAGGGGCTGGCACTGAAGCTTTCTTT; cdr3_aa: CASSLGAGTEAFF
j_call: TRBJ1-5; cdr3_length: 14; clone_size: -; v_call: TRBV27; d_call: TRBD1; cdr3_nt: TGTGCCAGCAGTACTGTTACAGGGGCTCAGCCCCAGCATTTT; cdr3_aa: CASSTVTGAQPQHF
j_call: TRBJ2-3; cdr3_length: 17; clone_size: once; v_call: TRBV5-4; d_call: -; cdr3_nt: TGTGCCAGCAGCTTGCTGTACGCTGAAGGTATCGCAGATACGCAGTATTTT; cdr3_aa: CASSLLYAEGIADTQYF
j_call: TRBJ2-1; cdr3_length: 15; clone_size: -; v_call: TRBV7-2; d_call: TRBD2; cdr3_nt: TGTGCCAGCAGCCAGCTAGGACTAGCGGGAGCTGAGCAGTTCTTC; cdr3_aa: CASSQLGLAGAEQFF
j_call: TRBJ1-2; cdr3_length: 11; clone_size: -; v_call: TRBV29-1; d_call: -; cdr3_nt: TGCAGCGTTGTGGCGGGTTATGGCTACACCTTC; cdr3_aa: CSVVAGYGYTF
j_call: TRBJ1-3; cdr3_length: 14; clone_size: -; v_call: TRBV6-5; d_call: -; cdr3_nt: TGTGCCAGCAGTCCCCGATCCGGAGTAAACACCATATATTTT; cdr3_aa: CASSPRSGVNTIYF
j_call: TRBJ2-1; cdr3_length: 11; clone_size: -; v_call: TRBV27; d_call: -; cdr3_nt: TGTGCCAGCGGGTCTCTAGGGGAGCAGTTCTTC; cdr3_aa: CASGSLGEQFF
j_call: TRBJ2-3; cdr3_length: 12; clone_size: -; v_call: TRBV10-1; d_call: -; cdr3_nt: TGCGCCAGCAGTACGACTGGGGATACGCAGTATTTT; cdr3_aa: CASSTTGDTQYF
j_call: TRBJ2-5; cdr3_length: 15; clone_size: once; v_call: TRBV27; d_call: -; cdr3_nt: TGTGCCAGCAGTCCGGAATGGGGGGCCCGAGAGACCCAGTACTTC; cdr3_aa: CASSPEWGARETQYF
j_call: TRBJ2-7; cdr3_length: 15; clone_size: once; v_call: TRBV4-3; d_call: TRBD2; cdr3_nt: TGCGCCAGCAGCCAAGGACTAGCGGTGGGGAACGAGCAGTACTTC; cdr3_aa: CASSQGLAVGNEQYF
j_call: TRBJ1-6; cdr3_length: 13; clone_size: -; v_call: TRBV27; d_call: -; cdr3_nt: TGTGCCACGAAGTGGGCCAGCAATTCACCCCTCCACTTT; cdr3_aa: CATKWASNSPLHF
j_call: TRBJ1-4; cdr3_length: 12; clone_size: -; v_call: TRBV30; d_call: -; cdr3_nt: TGTGCCTGGCAGGGTTCTAATGAAAAACTGTTTTTT; cdr3_aa: CAWQGSNEKLFF
j_call: TRBJ2-1; cdr3_length: 15; clone_size: -; v_call: TRBV4-3; d_call: TRBD2; cdr3_nt: TGCGCCAGCAGCCAAGCTCTGGCGGGAGGGTATGAGCAGTTCTTC; cdr3_aa: CASSQALAGGYEQFF
j_call: TRBJ2-7; cdr3_length: 13; clone_size: -; v_call: TRBV9; d_call: -; cdr3_nt: TGTGCCAGCATCCTATGGCGAGACTACGAGCAGTACTTC; cdr3_aa: CASILWRDYEQYF
j_call: TRBJ1-4; cdr3_length: 13; clone_size: -; v_call: TRBV27; d_call: -; cdr3_nt: TGTGCCAGCAGCCCGACCCAAGGGGAAAAACTGTTTTTT; cdr3_aa: CASSPTQGEKLFF
j_call: TRBJ2-3; cdr3_length: 15; clone_size: -; v_call: TRBV2; d_call: -; cdr3_nt: TGTGCCAGCAGGGAGTTATTAGGCGGCACAGATACGCAGTATTTT; cdr3_aa: CASRELLGGTDTQYF
j_call: TRBJ2-6; cdr3_length: 20; clone_size: -; v_call: TRBV19; d_call: TRBD1; cdr3_nt: TGTGCCAGTAGCGACCCCCGGGACAGGGAATGGAGTGTCGGGGCCAACGTCCTGACTTTC; cdr3_aa: CASSDPRDREWSVGANVLTF
j_call: TRBJ1-1; cdr3_length: 13; clone_size: -; v_call: TRBV27; d_call: TRBD1; cdr3_nt: TGTGCCAGCAGTACATTGACAGGGGGCACGACTTTCTTT; cdr3_aa: CASSTLTGGTTFF
j_call: TRBJ2-7; cdr3_length: 16; clone_size: -; v_call: TRBV7-2; d_call: TRBD2; cdr3_nt: TGTGCCAGCAGCTTAGGAGCAGCGGGGAACTCCTACGAGCAGTACTTC; cdr3_aa: CASSLGAAGNSYEQYF
j_call: TRBJ1-2; cdr3_length: 14; clone_size: -; v_call: TRBV19; d_call: -; cdr3_nt: TGTGCCAGTAGTATAGTCGGAACACCTCTAGGCTACACCTTC; cdr3_aa: CASSIVGTPLGYTF
j_call: TRBJ1-6; cdr3_length: 15; clone_size: -; v_call: TRBV5-1; d_call: -; cdr3_nt: TGTGCCAGCAGCTTGGGTCGACAGTCTAATTCACCCCTCCACTTT; cdr3_aa: CASSLGRQSNSPLHF
j_call: TRBJ2-7; cdr3_length: 13; clone_size: -; v_call: TRBV27; d_call: -; cdr3_nt: TGTGCCAGCAGCAATGGGGGCTGGTACGAGCAGTACTTC; cdr3_aa: CASSNGGWYEQYF
j_call: TRBJ1-1; cdr3_length: 15; clone_size: -; v_call: TRBV2; d_call: -; cdr3_nt: TGTGCCAGCATTTCGACAGGTGGGGGATACACTGAAGCTTTCTTT; cdr3_aa: CASISTGGGYTEAFF